The next 13 T cell receptor beta chains were all read from a single sample in a study of cytomegalovirus exposure and HLA in healthy donors. PCR used 60 Vbeta primers and 13 Jbeta primers. TCRdb's copy holds only in-frame clones and misses some; the assay was immunoSEQ multiplex PCR. The repertoire has about 130,000 clones, roughly three quarters of them found once; the top ten carry 2% to 2.5%. The sequencing input was PBMCs. These receptor sequences come from a man aged 18 to 29 in good health and CMV-seronegative.

This chain links TRBV27 with TRBJ2-7; D is possibly TRBD1 (6 bases). Trimming cost V 0 bases and J 3 bases, with 18 bases left between them. CDR3 length equals 17 residues. Germline values: CDR1 MNHEY, CDR2 SMNVEV (reference sequence). CDR3 nucleotides: TGTGCCAGCAGTTTATCGAAATTGACAGGAGTTTACTACGAGCAGTACTTC. Translation: CASSLSKLTGVYYEQYF.

The chain recombines TRBV18 with TRBJ1-2, with unresolved D. V was cut by 4 bases and J by 4 bases, with 10 bases left in between. CDR3 length equals 13 residues. The germline V gene has CDR1 KGHSH and CDR2 LQKENI. The CDR3 DNA sequence: TGTGCCAGCTCACTTGAGACAATCTATGGCTACACCTTC. It translates to CASSLETIYGYTF. Filled out from reference TRBV18 and TRBJ1-2, the complete variable domain reads NAGVMQNPRHLVRRRGQEARLRCSPMKGHSHVYWYRQLPEEGLKFMVYLQKENIIDESGMPKERFSAEFPKEGPSILRIQQVVRGDSAAYFCASSLETIYGYTFGSGTRLTVV.

The chain links TRBV21-1 to TRBJ2-7; the DNA was not used to check the table's D call, TRBD2. TRBV21-1 is shown as a pseudogene. CDR3 length equals 17 residues. The CDR3 nucleotides read TGTGCCAGCAGCAAGGCTAGTTTCCGCGGTTCCTCCTACGAGCAGTACGTC. It encodes CASSKASFRGSSYEQYV.

The CDR3 bases are TGTGCCAGAGGGGGTGGGACAGCCCAGTCTGGGGCCAACGTCCTGACTTTC. It specifies CARGGGTAQSGANVLTF. This chain links TRBV5-3 with TRBJ2-6; 7 bases are a match to TRBD1. TRBV5-3 is classed as an ORF, of uncertain function. V shed 7 bases and J 1 base; nucleotides not matched to a gene: 11. The CDR3 totals 17 residues.

The rearrangement uses TRBV7-8 and TRBJ2-1; tentative D call: TRBD2 (6 bases). The CDR3 length is 16 residues. CDR1 is SGHVS, CDR2 FQNEAQ, per germline. V was shortened by 5 bases and J by 0 bases, with 14 bases between the two germline ends. The CDR3 DNA reads as TGTGCCAGCAGCCCCGAGGTCGGGAGCTCCTACAATGAGCAGTTCTTC. It translates to CASSPEVGSSYNEQFF.

As for this clone: Other DNA sequences in this specimen translate into the identical CDR3. The rearrangement links TRBV18 to TRBJ1-4; D is perhaps TRBD1 (5 bases). In germline, CDR1 is KGHSH, CDR2 LQKENI. V was shortened by 2 bases and J by 5 bases, with 12 bases between the two germline ends. This CDR3 contains 15 residues. The chain's CDR3 is CASSPGTGSNEKLFF. For the CDR3, the DNA is TGTGCCAGCTCACCAGGAACAGGATCGAATGAAAAACTGTTTTTT.

The gene calls are TRBV18 and TRBJ1-6; possibly TRBD1 for D (5 bases). The V end was cut by 1 base, the J end by 5 bases, with 9 bases between. Germline V lookup: CDR1 KGHSH, CDR2 LQKENI. The CDR3 covers 15 residues. The CDR3 DNA reads as TGTGCCAGCTCACCACTTGACAGTAATAATTCACCCCTCCACTTT. Protein sequence: CASSPLDSNNSPLHF.

The rearrangement joins TRBV6-5 to TRBJ2-7; 7 nucleotides align to TRBD1. The J segment lost 0 bases and the V segment lost 0 bases, leaving 5 bases of the junction unmatched. The CDR3 spans 16 residues. Germline V gene lookup returns CDR1 MNHEY and CDR2 SVGAGI. The CDR3 here is CASSYSMAGGSYEQYF. CDR3 in DNA: TGTGCCAGCAGTTACTCGATGGCAGGGGGCTCCTACGAGCAGTACTTC.

The CDR3 is CASSPGQKTQYF. DNA for the CDR3: TGTGCCAGCAGCCCAGGGCAGAAGACCCAGTACTTC. This chain uses TRBV28 with TRBJ2-5, with D maybe TRBD1 (5 bases). The V gene lost 6 bases and the J gene lost 6 bases, with 11 bases spanning the gap. Germline V gene sequence: CDR1 MDHEN, CDR2 SYDVKM. CDR3 length equals 12 residues.

The gene calls are TRBV11-2 and TRBJ2-5; possibly TRBD1 for D (6 bases). Germline values: CDR1 SGHAT, CDR2 FQNNGV. Trimming took 0 bases from V and 0 from J, leaving 17 bases between them. This CDR3 has 18 residues. CDR3 DNA: TGTGCCAGCAGCTTAGAGGGAACAGGGACATGGTACCAAGAGACCCAGTACTTC. Translating it yields CASSLEGTGTWYQETQYF.

The rearrangement joins TRBV19 to TRBJ2-4, with 9 bases that match TRBD1. The V and J ends lost 6 bases and 0 bases, in that order; junction bases with no gene match: 9. The CDR3 totals 17 residues. Per germline, CDR1 LNHDA and CDR2 SQIVND (reference sequence). CDR3 nucleotide sequence: TGTGCCAGTAGGGTAGGACAGGGGCCTTTAGCCAAAAACATTCAGTACTTC. Translating it yields CASRVGQGPLAKNIQYF. The variable domain in full, with the rest retrieved from reference TRBV19 and TRBJ2-4, is DGGITQSPKYLFRKEGQNVTLSCEQNLNHDAMYWYRQDPGQGLRLIYYSQIVNDFQKGDIAEGYSVSREKKESFPLTVTSAQKNPTAFYLCASRVGQGPLAKNIQYFGAGTRLSVL.

This clone was seen once. The genes are TRBV19 and TRBJ2-7, with a tentative D call TRBD1 (6 bases). The germline V gene has CDR1 LNHDA and CDR2 SQIVND (reference sequence). CDR3 length: 14 residues. The germline V and J ends were trimmed by 6 bases and 2 bases, with 14 bases remaining between them. The CDR3 DNA is TGTGCCAGTAGAAAGGAAGGGGGTCCCTACGAGCAGTACTTC. It specifies CASRKEGGPYEQYF.

The rearrangement links TRBV6-1 to TRBJ2-7; 15 bases align to TRBD2. The V and J ends lost 6 bases and 5 bases, in that order; junction bases with no gene match: 5. Germline V gene lookup returns CDR1 MNHNS and CDR2 SASEGT. The CDR3 length is 15 residues. The CDR3 is CASSGLAGGGNEQYF. The CDR3 DNA follows: TGTGCCAGCAGCGGACTAGCGGGAGGGGGCAACGAGCAGTACTTC.